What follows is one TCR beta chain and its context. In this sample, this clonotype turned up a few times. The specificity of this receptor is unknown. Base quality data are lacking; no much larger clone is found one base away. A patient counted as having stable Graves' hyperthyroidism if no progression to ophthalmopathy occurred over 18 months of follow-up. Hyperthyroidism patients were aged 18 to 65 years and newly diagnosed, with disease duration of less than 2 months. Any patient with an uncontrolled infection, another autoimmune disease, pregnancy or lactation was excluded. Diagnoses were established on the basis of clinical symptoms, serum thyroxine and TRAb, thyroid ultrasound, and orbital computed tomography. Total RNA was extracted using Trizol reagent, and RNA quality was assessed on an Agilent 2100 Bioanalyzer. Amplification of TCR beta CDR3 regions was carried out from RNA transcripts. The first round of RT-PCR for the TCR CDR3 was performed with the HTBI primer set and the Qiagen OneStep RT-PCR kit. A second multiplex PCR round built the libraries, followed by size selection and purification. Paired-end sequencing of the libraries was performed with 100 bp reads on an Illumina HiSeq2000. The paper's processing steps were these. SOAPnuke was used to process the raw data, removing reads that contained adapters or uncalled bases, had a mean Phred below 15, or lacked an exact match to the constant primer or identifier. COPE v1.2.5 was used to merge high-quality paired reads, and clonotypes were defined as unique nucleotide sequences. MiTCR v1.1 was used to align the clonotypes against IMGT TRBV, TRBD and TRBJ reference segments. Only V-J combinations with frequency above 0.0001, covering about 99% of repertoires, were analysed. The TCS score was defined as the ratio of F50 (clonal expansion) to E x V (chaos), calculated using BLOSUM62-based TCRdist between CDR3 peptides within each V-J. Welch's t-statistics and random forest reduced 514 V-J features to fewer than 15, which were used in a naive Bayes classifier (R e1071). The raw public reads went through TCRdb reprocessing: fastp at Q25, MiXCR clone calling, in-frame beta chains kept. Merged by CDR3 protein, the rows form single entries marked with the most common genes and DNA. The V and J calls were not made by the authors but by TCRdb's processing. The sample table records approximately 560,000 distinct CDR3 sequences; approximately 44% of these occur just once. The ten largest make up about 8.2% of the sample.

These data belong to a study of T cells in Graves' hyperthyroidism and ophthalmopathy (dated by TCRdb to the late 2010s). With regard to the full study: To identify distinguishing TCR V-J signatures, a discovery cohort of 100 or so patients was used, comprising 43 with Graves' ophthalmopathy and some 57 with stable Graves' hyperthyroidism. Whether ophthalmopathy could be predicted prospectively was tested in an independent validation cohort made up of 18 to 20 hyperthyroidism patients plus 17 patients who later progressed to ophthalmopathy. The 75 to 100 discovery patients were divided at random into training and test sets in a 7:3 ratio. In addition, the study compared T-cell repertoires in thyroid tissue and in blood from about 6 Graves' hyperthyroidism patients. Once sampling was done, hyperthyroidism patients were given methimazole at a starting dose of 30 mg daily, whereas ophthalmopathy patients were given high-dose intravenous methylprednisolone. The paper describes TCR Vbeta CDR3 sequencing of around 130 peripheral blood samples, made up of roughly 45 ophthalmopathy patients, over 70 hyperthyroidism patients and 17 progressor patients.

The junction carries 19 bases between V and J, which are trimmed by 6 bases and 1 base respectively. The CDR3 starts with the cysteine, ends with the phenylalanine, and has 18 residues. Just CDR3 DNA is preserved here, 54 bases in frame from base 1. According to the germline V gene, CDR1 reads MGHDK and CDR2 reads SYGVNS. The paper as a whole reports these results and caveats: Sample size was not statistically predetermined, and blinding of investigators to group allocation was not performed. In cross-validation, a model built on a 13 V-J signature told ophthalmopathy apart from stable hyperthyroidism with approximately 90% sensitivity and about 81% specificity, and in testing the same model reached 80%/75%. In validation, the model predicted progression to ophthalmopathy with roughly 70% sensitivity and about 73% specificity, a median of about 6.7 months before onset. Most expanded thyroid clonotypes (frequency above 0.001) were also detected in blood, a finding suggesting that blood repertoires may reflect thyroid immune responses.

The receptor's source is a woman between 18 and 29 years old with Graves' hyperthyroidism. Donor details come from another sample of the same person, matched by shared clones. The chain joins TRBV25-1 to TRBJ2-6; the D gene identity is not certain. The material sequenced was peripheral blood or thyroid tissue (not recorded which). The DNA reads TGTGCCAGCAGCCGACACCGATGGAGTCCTTCTGGGGCCAACGTCCTGACTTTC. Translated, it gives CASSRHRWSPSGANVLTF.